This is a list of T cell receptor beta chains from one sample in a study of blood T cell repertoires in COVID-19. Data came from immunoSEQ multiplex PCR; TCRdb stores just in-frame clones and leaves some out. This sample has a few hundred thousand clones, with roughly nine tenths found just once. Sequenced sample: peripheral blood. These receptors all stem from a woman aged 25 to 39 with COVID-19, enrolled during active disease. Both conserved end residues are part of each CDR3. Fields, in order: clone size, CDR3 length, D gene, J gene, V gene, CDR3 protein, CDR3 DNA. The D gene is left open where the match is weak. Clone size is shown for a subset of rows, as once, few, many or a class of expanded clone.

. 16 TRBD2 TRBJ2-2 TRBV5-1 CASRLLAGTNTGELFF TGCGCCAGCAGACTACTAGCGGGCACGAACACCGGGGAGCTGTTTTTT
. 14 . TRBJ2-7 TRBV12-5 CASGSSSEGYEQYF TGTGCTAGTGGTTCCAGTTCGGAGGGCTACGAGCAGTACTTC
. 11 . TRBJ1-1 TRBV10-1 CASSNGYEAFF TGCGCCAGCAGCAACGGTTATGAAGCTTTCTTT
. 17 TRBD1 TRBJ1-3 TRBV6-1 CASSEAGQPVSGNTIYF TGTGCCAGCAGTGAAGCGGGACAGCCTGTCTCTGGAAACACCATATATTTT
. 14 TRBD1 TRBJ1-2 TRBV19 CASTPGQSNYGYTF TGTGCCAGTACTCCGGGACAGTCGAACTATGGCTACACCTTC
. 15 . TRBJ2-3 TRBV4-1 CASSQEGLGTDTQYF TGCGCCAGCAGCCAAGAGGGGCTAGGAACAGATACGCAGTATTTT
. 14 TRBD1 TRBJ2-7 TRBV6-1 CASSEGTGVGEQYF TGTGCCAGCAGTGAGGGGACAGGGGTCGGAGAGCAGTACTTC
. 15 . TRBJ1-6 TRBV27 CASSPITGSNSPLHF TGTGCCAGCAGCCCCATAACAGGGAGTAATTCACCCCTCCACTTT
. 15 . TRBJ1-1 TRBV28 CASSPPDRANTEAFF TGTGCCAGCAGCCCACCGGACAGAGCGAACACTGAAGCTTTCTTT
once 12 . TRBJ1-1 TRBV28 CASERMNTEAFF TGTGCCAGCGAGAGAATGAACACTGAAGCTTTCTTT
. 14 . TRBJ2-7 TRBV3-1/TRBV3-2 CASSQTGQGYEQYF TGTGCCAGCAGCCAGACGGGCCAGGGGTACGAGCAGTACTTC
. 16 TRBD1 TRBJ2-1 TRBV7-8 CASSLGFGTGYNEQFF TGTGCCAGCAGCTTAGGATTTGGGACAGGTTACAATGAGCAGTTCTTC
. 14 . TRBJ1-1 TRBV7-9 CASSLGATNTEAFF TGTGCCAGCAGCTTAGGGGCGACGAACACTGAAGCTTTCTTT
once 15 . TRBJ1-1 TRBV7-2 CASSLGGGSGSEAFF TGTGCCAGCAGCTTAGGAGGTGGGAGCGGGTCTGAAGCTTTCTTT
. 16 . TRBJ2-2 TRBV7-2 CASSPSVQAGAGELFF TGTGCCAGCAGCCCCAGTGTGCAGGCCGGGGCCGGGGAGCTGTTTTTT
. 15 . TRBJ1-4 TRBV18 CASSPPGAINEKLFF TGTGCCAGCTCACCGCCGGGAGCAATTAATGAAAAACTGTTTTTT
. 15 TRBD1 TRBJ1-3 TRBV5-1 CASSLTGGGGNTIYF TGCGCCAGCAGCTTGACAGGGGGCGGCGGAAACACCATATATTTT
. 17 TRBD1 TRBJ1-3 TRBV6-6 CASSPRSGTGSGNTIYF TGTGCCAGCAGTCCCCGGTCGGGGACAGGGTCTGGAAACACCATATATTTT
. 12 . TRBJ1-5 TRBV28 CAGSKLDQPQHF TGTGCCGGCTCCAAATTGGATCAGCCCCAGCATTTT
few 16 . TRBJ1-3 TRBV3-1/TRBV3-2 CASSPNPRSSGNTIYF TGTGCCAGCAGCCCCAATCCCCGGAGCTCTGGAAACACCATATATTTT
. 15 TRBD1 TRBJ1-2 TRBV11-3 CASSLRQGENYGYTF TGTGCCAGCAGCTTACGACAGGGAGAAAACTATGGCTACACCTTC
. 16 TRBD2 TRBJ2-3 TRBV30 CAWSLGLAGDTDTQYF TGTGCCTGGAGCCTCGGACTAGCGGGGGACACAGATACGCAGTATTTT
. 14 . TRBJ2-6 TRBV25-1 CASSVGQGANVLTF TGTGCCAGCAGTGTGGGCCAGGGGGCCAACGTCCTGACTTTC
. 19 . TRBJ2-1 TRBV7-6 CASSRTGTGGISSYNEQFF TGTGCCAGCAGCCGTACGGGGACCGGAGGGATTAGCTCCTACAATGAGCAGTTCTTC
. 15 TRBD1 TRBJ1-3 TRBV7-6 CASSLDRSSGNTIYF TGTGCCAGCAGCTTGGACAGGAGCTCTGGAAACACCATATATTTT
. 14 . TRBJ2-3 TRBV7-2 CASSLIGGSDTQYF TGTGCCAGCAGCTTAATAGGAGGTTCAGATACGCAGTATTTT
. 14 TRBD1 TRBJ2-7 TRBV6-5 CASRVGQETYEQYF TGTGCCAGCAGAGTGGGACAGGAGACCTACGAGCAGTACTTC
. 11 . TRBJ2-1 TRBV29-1 CSVESNNEQFF TGCAGCGTTGAATCTAACAATGAGCAGTTCTTC
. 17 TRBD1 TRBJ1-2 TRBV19 CASSIGTGRLHNYGYTF TGTGCCAGTAGTATTGGGACAGGGCGATTACACAACTATGGCTACACCTTC
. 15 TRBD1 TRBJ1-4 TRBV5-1 CASSSGQGGNEKLFF TGCGCCAGCAGCTCCGGACAGGGGGGCAATGAAAAACTGTTTTTT
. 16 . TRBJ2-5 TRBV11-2 CASSTSAQGGQETQYF TGTGCCAGCAGCACTAGCGCACAGGGAGGGCAAGAGACCCAGTACTTC
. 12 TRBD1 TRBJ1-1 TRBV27 CASRQQGSEAFF TGTGCCAGCAGGCAACAGGGGTCTGAAGCTTTCTTT
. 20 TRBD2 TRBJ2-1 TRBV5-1 CASSSYSGGPSGSSYNEQFF TGCGCCAGCAGCTCCTACTCGGGGGGGCCTAGCGGGAGCTCCTACAATGAGCAGTTCTTC
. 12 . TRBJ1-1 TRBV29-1 CSVSTGRAEAFF TGCAGCGTTTCGACAGGACGGGCTGAAGCTTTCTTT
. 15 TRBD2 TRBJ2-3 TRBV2 CASSVTSGAINTQYF TGTGCCAGCAGTGTCACTAGCGGGGCGATCAATACGCAGTATTTT
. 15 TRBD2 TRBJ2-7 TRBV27 CASSSWGSGSIEQYF TGTGCCAGCAGTTCCTGGGGTAGCGGGAGTATCGAGCAGTACTTC
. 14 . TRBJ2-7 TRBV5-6 CASSPGLPAYEQYF TGTGCCAGCAGCCCGGGACTGCCCGCCTACGAGCAGTACTTC
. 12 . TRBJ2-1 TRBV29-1 CSVVRDYNEQFF TGCAGCGTTGTGCGGGACTACAATGAGCAGTTCTTC
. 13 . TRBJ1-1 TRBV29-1 CSVARPLNTEAFF TGCAGCGTCGCCAGGCCGTTGAACACTGAAGCTTTCTTT
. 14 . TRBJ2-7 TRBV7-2 CASSPRQRVYEQYF TGTGCCAGCAGCCCCCGACAGCGCGTATACGAGCAGTACTTC
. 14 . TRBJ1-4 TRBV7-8 CASSWGADSEKLFF TGTGCCAGCAGCTGGGGTGCAGACAGTGAAAAACTGTTTTTT
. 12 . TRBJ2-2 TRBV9 CASSYVSGELFF TGTGCCAGCAGCTATGTTTCCGGGGAGCTGTTTTTT
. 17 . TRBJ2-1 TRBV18 CASSPRTGPVAGGEQFF TGTGCCAGCTCACCACGGACAGGGCCGGTAGCCGGGGGGGAGCAGTTCTTC
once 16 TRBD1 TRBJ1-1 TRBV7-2 CASSLIRTGLNTEAFF TGTGCCAGCAGCCTCATAAGGACAGGGCTCAACACTGAAGCTTTCTTT
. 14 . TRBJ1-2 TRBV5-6 CASSLTATNYGYTF TGTGCCAGCAGCTTGACAGCCACTAACTATGGCTACACCTTC
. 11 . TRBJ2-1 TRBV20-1 CSATPANEQFF TGCAGTGCTACCCCAGCGAATGAGCAGTTCTTC
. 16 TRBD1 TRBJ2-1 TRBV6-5 CASSYSSPDRGGEQFF TGTGCCAGCAGTTACTCGAGTCCGGACAGGGGAGGTGAGCAGTTCTTC
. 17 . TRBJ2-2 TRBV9 CASSKNLERLNTGELFF TGTGCCAGCTCCAAGAACCTCGAGCGGCTAAACACCGGGGAGCTGTTTTTT
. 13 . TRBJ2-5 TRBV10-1 CASSDPTEETQYF TGCGCCAGCAGTGACCCCACGGAAGAGACCCAGTACTTC
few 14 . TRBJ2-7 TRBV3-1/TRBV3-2 CASSQGAGAREQYF TGTGCCAGCAGCCAAGGGGCGGGGGCTCGCGAGCAGTACTTC
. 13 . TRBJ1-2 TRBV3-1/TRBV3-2 CASSLTWGDGYTF TGTGCCAGCAGCCTAACCTGGGGAGATGGCTACACCTTC
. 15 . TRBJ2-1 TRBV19 CASSMGGQSYNEQFF TGTGCCAGTAGTATGGGGGGGCAATCCTACAATGAGCAGTTCTTC
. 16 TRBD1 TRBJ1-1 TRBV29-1 CSVEDGRDRVETEAFF TGCAGCGTTGAAGATGGGCGGGACAGGGTGGAGACTGAAGCTTTCTTT
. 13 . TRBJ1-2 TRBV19 CASSRQGNYGYTF TGTGCCAGTAGTAGGCAGGGCAACTATGGCTACACCTTC
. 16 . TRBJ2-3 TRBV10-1 CASSEAGVGGTDTQYF TGCGCCAGCAGTGAGGCCGGAGTCGGAGGCACAGATACGCAGTATTTT
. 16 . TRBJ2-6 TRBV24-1 CATSELTGTGANVLTF TGTGCCACCAGTGAGCTTACAGGGACTGGGGCCAACGTCCTGACTTTC
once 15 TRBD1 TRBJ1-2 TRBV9 CASSPRTGGPYGYTF TGTGCCAGCAGCCCCCGCACAGGGGGACCCTATGGCTACACCTTC
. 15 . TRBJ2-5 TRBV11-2 CASSLLAPPGETQYF TGTGCCAGCAGCTTATTAGCGCCCCCCGGGGAGACCCAGTACTTC
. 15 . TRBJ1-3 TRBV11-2 CASSLEGLSGNTIYF TGTGCCAGCAGCTTAGAGGGCCTCTCTGGAAACACCATATATTTT